This TCR beta chain was found in a study of beta chain features in type 1 diabetes. This clone was detected only a few times. Its antigen is undetermined. Study-wide findings and caveats: At VDJ recombination sites, type 1 diabetes patients had fewer insertions and more deleted nucleotides. Naive, central memory and regulatory TCRB repertoires appeared more similar among patients than healthy donors.

TCRB transcripts that were expressed got sequenced, as all of the isolated RNA had been reverse transcribed. TCRdb keeps only in-frame clones here, not all; method: immunoSEQ multiplex PCR. Altogether some 150,000 clones are present, about 10% being singletons, with the ten largest covering approximately 1.3%. The ends were cut back, 6 bases at V and 5 bases at J, with 6 bases in the middle. In germline, CDR1 is MGHDK, CDR2 SYGVNS. This CDR3 region has 11 residues. The receptor was isolated from a man younger than 35 in good health. V gene TRBV25-1 combines with J gene TRBJ2-3; D is ambiguous. The sequenced sample consisted of naive CD4+ T cells from blood. The CDR3 DNA is TGTGCCAGCAGGCGAGGAGATACGCAGTATTTT. This codes for CASRRGDTQYF.